This TCR beta chain is from a study of shared clonotypes between healthy human individuals. General observations from the study: Generation probabilities of non-shared clonotypes were lower (relative to those shared by all four donors). Richness estimates generally favored naive over memory subsets.

The ends were cut back, 11 bases at V and 0 bases at J, with 16 bases in the middle. Germline lookup yields CDR1 MNHNS and CDR2 SASEGT. The CDR3 spans 14 residues. Turning to this clone: Antigen: not known.

Profiling relied on immunoSEQ multiplex PCR, and the TCRdb table lists in-frame clones only, not all of them. The table records some 2,500,000 clones, less than 95% of them present only once. Recent vaccinations or acute infections were absent in the healthy HIV-negative adult donors. Memory CD4+ cells were the fraction left after CD45RA+ naive selection. The sequence derives from a man aged 18 to 29 in good health. Some clones in this sample may be carry-over from other donors' samples. Sequenced: naive CD4+ T cells from PBMCs. Stated subset: CD45RA+ positively selected. This rearrangement joins TRBV6-1 to TRBJ1-2, with D tentatively TRBD1 (5 bases). The CDR3 DNA is TGTGCCGAAGGACCAGGGCCTACTAACTATGGCTACACCTTC. It is translated as CAEGPGPTNYGYTF.